These 20 T cell receptor beta chains originate from one sample sequenced in a study of cytomegalovirus exposure and HLA in healthy donors. Both 60 Vbeta primers and 13 Jbeta primers went into the PCR. Some clones are missing from TCRdb's copy, which holds only in-frame ones; the method was immunoSEQ multiplex PCR. Seen in this sample are 150,000 or so clones; the ten most common clones hold under 2%. The sample consisted of PBMCs. The receptors stem from a woman between 50 and 59 years old in good health and CMV-seronegative.

CDR3: CASSVGGQGAEAFF. In nucleotides, the CDR3 is TGTGCCAGCAGCGTAGGGGGACAGGGCGCTGAAGCTTTCTTT. The chain has TRBV9 and TRBJ1-1; TRBD1 agrees at 9 bases. V was pared by 0 bases and J by 6 bases, with 3 bases of the junction left unmatched. The CDR3 covers 14 residues. Germline V CDR1 and CDR2: SGDLS, YYNGEE.

V is TRBV20-1 and J is TRBJ2-7; 8 nucleotides match TRBD1. The CDR3 loop spans 11 amino acids. Per the germline V gene, CDR1 is DFQATT and CDR2 is SNEGSKA (reference sequence). V was pared by 5 bases and J by 11 bases, with 8 bases of the junction left unmatched. Here the CDR3 reads CSAGTGLMEYF. The CDR3 DNA sequence: TGCAGTGCTGGGACAGGCCTCATGGAGTACTTC.

The chain uses TRBV28 and TRBJ1-5; possibly TRBD1 for D (6 bases). Trimming removed 3 bases from V and 7 bases from J, with 13 bases in between. The germline gives CDR1 MDHEN, CDR2 SYDVKM. The CDR3 runs 14 residues. The CDR3 sequence is CASSLAGGGQPQHF. For the CDR3, the DNA is TGTGCCAGCAGTTTGGCTGGGGGCGGACAGCCCCAGCATTTT.

The chain uses TRBV5-1 and TRBJ1-3, with no clear D. Germline lookup yields CDR1 SGHRS and CDR2 YFSETQ. V was shortened by 0 bases and J by 0 bases, with 10 bases between the two germline ends. CDR3 length equals 16 residues. The CDR3 spells CASSLELLSSGNTIYF. The CDR3 region has the DNA TGCGCCAGCAGCTTGGAACTTCTAAGCTCTGGAAACACCATATATTTT. The whole variable domain, filled in from reference TRBV5-1 and TRBJ1-3, reads KAGVTQTPRYLIKTRGQQVTLSCSPISGHRSVSWYQQTPGQGLQFLFEYFSETQRNKGNFPGRFSGRQFSNSRSEMNVSTLELGDSALYLCASSLELLSSGNTIYFGEGSWLTVV.

This chain uses TRBV7-2 with TRBJ1-4; tentatively, D is TRBD1 (6 bases). The CDR3 is made up of 12 amino acids. In germline, CDR1 is SGHTA, CDR2 FQGNSA. The ends were cut back, 6 bases at V and 8 bases at J, with 10 bases in the middle. The CDR3, as DNA: TGTGCCAGCAGACAGGGAAGGGAAAAACTGTTTTTT. This encodes CASRQGREKLFF.

The genes are TRBV25-1 and TRBJ2-7; 11 positions agree with TRBD2. This CDR3 is 15 amino acids long. V lost 6 bases to trimming and J lost 3 bases; unmatched junction nucleotides: 7. Germline CDR1 and CDR2: MGHDK and SYGVNS. This chain's CDR3 is CASRKGTSGNYEQYF. CDR3 nucleotide sequence: TGTGCCAGCAGAAAAGGGACTAGCGGAAACTACGAGCAGTACTTC.

About this clone: One end of the junction does not line up with germline, which may come from a read error. This chain joins TRBV2 and TRBJ2-1, with TRBD2 matching over 9 bases. Per germline, CDR1 SNHLY and CDR2 FYNNEI. The CDR3 runs 15 residues. CDR3 DNA sequence: TGTGTCAGCAGTGCTTCTAGCGGGGCTCGCGATGAGCAGTTCTTC. It translates to CVSSASSGARDEQFF.

On this clone: Compared with germline, one end of the junction differs, possibly owing to a read error. V usage is TRBV20-1 and J usage is TRBJ1-1; no firm D call. Germline V gene data show CDR1 as DFQATT and CDR2 as SNEGSKA (reference sequence). This CDR3 region has 11 residues. The chain's CDR3 is CSARDEKPPIF. In nucleotides, the CDR3 is TGCAGTGCTAGAGATGAGAAGCCGCCGATCTTT.

V usage is TRBV15 and J usage is TRBJ2-1; D perhaps matches TRBD2 (5 bases). CDR1 is LNHNV and CDR2 is YYDKDF in the germline V gene (reference sequence). V was shortened by 5 bases and J by 0 bases, with 11 bases between the two germline ends. This CDR3 has 15 residues. CDR3 protein: CATSPQRSSYNEQFF. CDR3 sequence (DNA): TGTGCCACCAGCCCCCAGCGGAGCTCCTACAATGAGCAGTTCTTC.

The chain carries TRBV5-6 and TRBJ1-1, with TRBD1 as a possible D gene (5 bases). V lost 2 bases to trimming and J lost 4 bases, with 18 bases between them. CDR1 and CDR2 from the germline V gene are SGHDT and YYEEEE. The CDR3 has 16 amino acids. The DNA of the CDR3 is TGTGCCAGCAGCTTCGGCGGGCGGGGACCGATCACTGAAGCTTTCTTT. It yields the protein CASSFGGRGPITEAFF.

The V call is TRBV2, the J call TRBJ2-7; 7 bases map to TRBD1. Germline CDR1 reads SNHLY; CDR2 reads FYNNEI. Unmatched junction bases numbered 4, after V lost 8 bases and J lost 3 bases. The CDR3 runs to 12 residues. The CDR3 here is CASRQGVYEQYF. CDR3 nucleotide sequence: TGTGCCAGCCGACAGGGCGTCTACGAGCAGTACTTC.

The genes are TRBV28 and TRBJ1-1, with 7 positions matching TRBD1. CDR3 size: 10 residues. Germline loops: CDR1 MDHEN, CDR2 SYDVKM. Trimming cost V 11 bases and J 8 bases; bases outside gene matches: 5. The CDR3 loop reads CAVRGTEAFF. In DNA, the CDR3 is TGTGCCGTCAGGGGGACAGAAGCTTTCTTT.

The chain is built from TRBV4-1 and TRBJ2-2; 9 nucleotides line up with TRBD1. Germline lookup yields CDR1 MGHRA and CDR2 YSYEKL. After removal of 1 base from V and 5 bases from J, the junction contained 8 bases not matched to a gene. This CDR3 region has 17 residues. In DNA, the CDR3 is TGCGCCAGCAGCCAAGTCGGGGACAGGGTGAGGACCGGGGAGCTGTTTTTT. It is translated as CASSQVGDRVRTGELFF.

This chain joins TRBV18 and TRBJ1-3; 8 nucleotides agree with TRBD1. The CDR3 extends over 18 amino acids. From germline, CDR1 is KGHSH and CDR2 LQKENI. V was clipped by 2 bases and J by 0 bases; unmatched bases: 9. The CDR3 nucleotides read TGTGCCAGCTCACCAATCTCGTTGGGACAGGTCTCTGGAAACACCATATATTTT. As protein: CASSPISLGQVSGNTIYF.

The V and J genes are TRBV6-6 and TRBJ1-1; no clear D gene. Trimming left V 0 bases short and J 5 bases short, with 13 bases between. Germline V gene lookup returns CDR1 MNHNY and CDR2 SVGAGI (reference sequence). The CDR3 has 15 residues. The chain's CDR3 is CASSYSSGIATEAFF. Written as DNA, the CDR3 is TGTGCCAGCAGTTACTCTTCGGGGATTGCTACTGAAGCTTTCTTT.

The V call is TRBV6-1, the J call TRBJ1-2; 8 bases map to TRBD1. Germline lookup yields CDR1 MNHNS and CDR2 SASEGT. This CDR3 contains 14 residues. Unmatched junction bases numbered 11, after V lost 6 bases and J lost 8 bases. The CDR3 sequence is CASSADRALRGYTF. The CDR3 DNA sequence: TGTGCCAGCAGCGCGGACAGGGCCCTTAGAGGCTACACCTTC.

The CDR3 DNA sequence: TGTGCCAGTAGGACAGGGGGAGATGAAGCTTTCTTT. Residues: CASRTGGDEAFF. The chain uses TRBV19 and TRBJ1-1, with TRBD1 identical over 9 bases. The CDR3 runs 12 residues. With V trimmed by 6 bases and J by 7 bases, 3 bases remained unmatched. Germline CDR1 is LNHDA and CDR2 is SQIVND (reference sequence).

The chain carries TRBV4-1 and TRBJ2-5; tentatively, D is TRBD2 (6 bases). The J call may be wrong; the DNA end is better matched by TRBJ2-7. The germline CDR1 and CDR2 sequences are MGHRA and YSYEKL. This CDR3 comprises 15 residues. CDR3 in amino acids: CASSPEAGRPYEQYF. For the CDR3, the DNA is TGCGCCAGCAGCCCTGAGGCGGGACGGCCTTACGAGCAGTACTTC.

The CDR3 coding sequence is TGTGCCGGCAAAAGGACAGGGGCGAACACCGGGGAGCTGTTTTTT. This sequence encodes CAGKRTGANTGELFF. The genes are TRBV30 and TRBJ2-2; 9 bases fit TRBD1. The CDR3 loop spans 15 amino acids. With V trimmed by 8 bases and J by 0 bases, 7 bases remained unmatched. Germline V gene sequence: CDR1 GTSNPN, CDR2 SVGIG (reference sequence).

The chain couples TRBV7-2 to TRBJ2-7; 11 bases align to TRBD2. Trimming removed 5 bases from V and 3 bases from J; junction bases left unmatched: 6. Germline loops: CDR1 SGHTA, CDR2 FQGNSA. This CDR3 contains 15 residues. The CDR3: CASSRTSGGLYEQYF. The CDR3 DNA reads as TGTGCCAGCAGCCGAACTAGCGGGGGTCTCTACGAGCAGTACTTC.